This is a list of T cell receptor beta chains from one sample in a study of technical replicates of blood from a handful of donors. Here immunoSEQ multiplex PCR was the method, and the copy in TCRdb shows in-frame clones only, minus some. The sample lists 13,000 to 15,000 clones; 60% to 80% were seen once. What was sequenced was PBMCs. These receptors originate from a human donor in good health. The CDR3 runs from the conserved cysteine through the conserved F or W. The order of the fields is V gene, J gene, clone size, D gene, CDR3 protein, CDR3 DNA. A D gene is named only where the DNA matches it firmly. Size tells how often a clone was seen (once, few, many) or the class of an expanded clone, and some rows leave it out.

TRBV6-1	TRBJ1-1	-	-	CASTADRLNTEAFF	TGTGCCAGCACTGCGGACAGACTTAACACTGAAGCTTTCTTT
TRBV7-9	TRBJ2-5	-	TRBD2	CASSSSGGTQYF	TGTGCCAGCAGCTCGAGCGGGGGGACCCAGTACTTC
TRBV5-1	TRBJ1-1	-	TRBD1	CASSKDTGETEAFF	TGCGCCAGCAGCAAAGATACAGGGGAGACTGAAGCTTTCTTT
TRBV19	TRBJ1-1	-	TRBD1	CASSIQGGTEAFF	TGTGCCAGTAGTATCCAGGGGGGCACTGAAGCTTTCTTT
TRBV2	TRBJ1-4	-	TRBD1	CASSRQGSTNEKLFF	TGTGCCAGCAGTAGACAGGGGTCAACTAATGAAAAACTGTTTTTT
TRBV19	TRBJ1-1	-	-	CASSMKSGLTDTEAFF	TGTGCCAGTAGTATGAAATCGGGGTTGACGGACACTGAAGCTTTCTTT
TRBV2	TRBJ2-1	-	-	CASSEQGPNSNEQFF	TGTGCCAGCAGTGAGCAGGGCCCTAATTCGAATGAGCAGTTCTTC
TRBV7-6	TRBJ2-5	-	TRBD2	CASSFQSGRDETQYF	TGTGCCAGCAGCTTTCAAAGCGGGAGGGACGAGACCCAGTACTTC
TRBV4-1	TRBJ2-1	once	TRBD2	CASSQEGYPSRGEKQFF	TGCGCCAGCAGCCAAGAAGGCTACCCCAGCCGGGGGGAAAAGCAGTTCTTC
TRBV7-6	TRBJ2-1	once	-	CASSLGLAASSYNEQFF	TGTGCCAGCAGCTTAGGCCTAGCCGCAAGCTCCTACAATGAGCAGTTCTTC
TRBV10-1	TRBJ2-5	-	-	CASSDRESQETQYF	TGCGCCAGCAGTGACAGGGAATCGCAAGAGACCCAGTACTTC
TRBV27	TRBJ2-2	-	-	CASSDSGWNTGELFF	TGTGCCAGCAGTGATAGCGGTTGGAACACCGGGGAGCTGTTTTTT
TRBV9	TRBJ1-4	-	-	CASSGGQNEKLFF	TGTGCCAGCAGCGGGGGACAAAATGAAAAACTGTTTTTT
TRBV5-1	TRBJ2-2	few	TRBD2	CASSLAAGGFTGELFF	TGCGCCAGCAGCTTGGCGGCGGGAGGATTCACCGGGGAGCTGTTTTTT
TRBV6-1	TRBJ1-3	-	-	CASSDRVVRNTIYF	TGTGCCAGCAGTGACAGGGTGGTCAGAAACACCATATATTTT
TRBV5-6	TRBJ2-7	-	-	CASSFGGPYEQYF	TGTGCCAGCAGCTTTGGGGGCCCCTACGAGCAGTACTTC
TRBV15	TRBJ2-7	few	TRBD1	CATSRDGTGDSYEQYF	TGTGCCACCAGCAGAGATGGGACAGGGGATTCCTACGAGCAGTACTTC
TRBV19	TRBJ1-5	-	TRBD1	CASSDRGRGNQPQHF	TGTGCCAGTAGCGACAGGGGGCGCGGGAATCAGCCCCAGCATTTT
TRBV7-4	TRBJ2-7	-	TRBD1	CASSTLNRDRGPEYEQYF	TGTGCCAGCAGCACCCTGAACCGGGACAGGGGGCCCGAGTACGAGCAGTACTTC
TRBV5-1	TRBJ1-2	-	TRBD1	CASSSLQGLGYGYTF	TGCGCCAGCAGCTCGCTACAGGGGTTGGGGTATGGCTACACCTTC
TRBV5-6	TRBJ2-7	-	-	CASSSGLEISYEQYF	TGTGCCAGCAGCTCAGGACTCGAGATTTCCTACGAGCAGTACTTC
TRBV7-9	TRBJ2-3	-	-	CASSLTGGTDTQYF	TGTGCCAGCAGCTTAACGGGAGGCACAGATACGCAGTATTTT
TRBV28	TRBJ2-3	-	-	CASSPTGIETQYF	TGTGCCAGCAGTCCCACAGGGATCGAAACGCAGTATTTT
TRBV2	TRBJ2-1	-	TRBD1	CASRAGQGANEQFF	TGTGCCAGCCGAGCGGGACAGGGGGCGAATGAGCAGTTCTTC
TRBV7-9	TRBJ2-7	-	TRBD1	CASSPSLGTGRYEQYF	TGTGCCAGCAGCCCCTCGTTGGGGACAGGGCGTTACGAGCAGTACTTC
TRBV6-1	TRBJ2-3	-	TRBD2	CASRIAGGQDTQYF	TGTGCCAGCAGGATAGCGGGAGGGCAAGATACGCAGTATTTT
TRBV7-9	TRBJ2-2	-	-	CASSLVRVGELFF	TGTGCCAGCAGCTTAGTGCGGGTTGGGGAGCTGTTTTTT
TRBV15	TRBJ1-5	-	-	CATSRDTYQPQHF	TGTGCCACCAGCAGAGATACTTATCAGCCCCAGCATTTT
TRBV9	TRBJ2-1	-	TRBD2	CASSVAAGAYNEQFF	TGTGCCAGCAGCGTAGCGGCGGGAGCCTACAATGAGCAGTTCTTC
TRBV11-2	TRBJ2-7	-	TRBD1	CASSTGGDYLYEQYF	TGTGCCAGCAGCACAGGGGGCGACTACCTCTACGAGCAGTACTTC
TRBV30	TRBJ1-1	few	-	CAWTEVHMNTEAFF	TGTGCCTGGACGGAGGTTCACATGAACACTGAAGCTTTCTTT
TRBV6-1	TRBJ2-5	-	-	CASSEERSTFGETQYF	TGTGCCAGCAGTGAAGAAAGGTCTACCTTCGGGGAGACCCAGTACTTC
TRBV7-3	TRBJ1-2	-	TRBD1	CASSSGTGEDGYTF	TGTGCCAGCAGCTCCGGCACAGGGGAGGATGGCTACACCTTC
TRBV5-1	TRBJ2-5	-	TRBD1	CASSSGQTQETQYF	TGCGCCAGCAGCTCGGGACAGACCCAAGAGACCCAGTACTTC